This passage covers 24 T cell receptor gamma chains from one sample sequenced in a study of gamma delta lymphoproliferative disorders and STAT genes. PBMCs from patients and controls supplied the genomic DNA for sequencing. TCRdb called clones from the multiplex PCR reads again using CATT. The table has under 2,500 gamma-chain clones, roughly 10% seen once. Material: blood. Receptors were obtained from a human donor with gamma-delta T-cell large granular lymphocyte leukemia.

This chain connects TRGV8 to TRGJ1 or TRGJ2. The J gene, absent from TCRdb, was called here by matching the DNA to germline. With 0 bases clipped from V and 12 bases from J, the junction kept 8 bases outside the gene matches. CDR1 VENAVY and CDR2 YDSYNSRV come from the germline V gene. The CDR3 totals 12 residues. CDR3 coding DNA: TGTGCCACCTGGGATAGGCTTTCAGGGAAACTCTTT. It yields the protein CATWDRLSGKLF.

The sample holds a few counts of this clone. The chain uses TRGV2 and TRGJ1 or TRGJ2. Assignment of the J gene here rests on matching the DNA to germline, because TCRdb gives none. This CDR3 comprises 12 residues. Germline CDR1 and CDR2: EGSNGY and YDSYNSKV. With 2 bases clipped from V and 12 bases from J, the junction kept 10 bases outside the gene matches. DNA for the CDR3: TGTGCCACCTGGGACGCGGCTGGGCGGAAACTCTTT. It yields the protein CATWDAAGRKLF.

Within the sample, this clone is medium-sized. The chain uses TRGV3 and TRGJP2. Here the J gene was assigned by germline matching of the DNA, as TCRdb has none. Germline V gene lookup returns CDR1 VTNTFY and CDR2 YDVSTARD (reference sequence). CDR3 length equals 13 residues. V was clipped by 3 bases and J by 5 bases; unmatched bases: 3. The CDR3 loop is CATWDQSDWIKTF. In nucleotides, the CDR3 is TGTGCCACCTGGGACCAGAGTGATTGGATCAAGACGTTT.

The chain is built from TRGV2 and TRGJ1 or TRGJ2. No J gene is reported in TCRdb; it was inferred here by comparing the DNA with germline. Looked up from germline, CDR1 is EGSNGY and CDR2 is YDSYNSKV. There are 14 residues in the CDR3. V trimming: 6 bases; J trimming: 4 bases; junction bases outside the gene matches: 12. This chain's CDR3 is CATWNHGGYYKKLF. In nucleotides, the CDR3 is TGTGCCACCTGGAACCATGGGGGGTATTATAAGAAACTCTTT.

This chain uses TRGV5 with TRGJ1 or TRGJ2. TCRdb supplies no J gene; here it was assigned by aligning the nucleotide sequence to germline. V lost 5 bases to trimming and J lost 3 bases; unmatched junction nucleotides: 7. This CDR3 region has 13 residues. Germline values: CDR1 VINAFY, CDR2 YDVSNSKD. The CDR3 here is CATWVLPYYKKLF. The CDR3 DNA is TGTGCCACCTGGGTCCTCCCTTATTATAAGAAACTCTTT.

This clone qualifies as medium-sized. This chain connects TRGV2 to TRGJ1 or TRGJ2. The J gene, missing from TCRdb, was assigned here through DNA to germline matching. CDR1 is EGSNGY and CDR2 is YDSYNSKV in the germline V gene. With 0 bases clipped from V and 2 bases from J, the junction kept 4 bases outside the gene matches. The CDR3 is 14 residues long. CDR3 in amino acids: CATWDGQDYYKKLF. The CDR3 bases are TGTGCCACCTGGGACGGGCAGGATTATTATAAGAAACTCTTT.

This clone turned up a few times. V and J are TRGV11 and TRGJ1 or TRGJ2. Assignment of the J gene here rests on matching the DNA to germline, because TCRdb gives none. TRGV11 counts as an open reading frame of uncertain function. The CDR3 consists of 15 residues. V was pared by 2 bases and J by 6 bases, with 10 bases of the junction left unmatched. CDR3 in DNA: TGTGCCTGCTGGATTAGGCCTTGGGCCCTTTATAAGAAACTCTTT. Encoded protein: CACWIRPWALYKKLF.

The chain combines TRGV1 with TRGJ1 or TRGJ2. TCRdb does not report a J gene; here it was assigned by matching the DNA to germline references. TRGV1 is placed among ORFs of uncertain function. Trimming removed 0 bases from V and 0 bases from J; junction bases left unmatched: 8. This CDR3 has 16 residues. The CDR3 spells CATWDRGLSNYYKKLF. The CDR3 DNA follows: TGTGCCACCTGGGACAGGGGTCTGTCGAATTATTATAAGAAACTCTTT.

By frequency in the sample, this clone is medium-sized. The chain has TRGV11 and TRGJP1. Because TCRdb records no J gene, it was assigned here through a match of the DNA to germline. TRGV11 is noted as an ORF with a role that remains uncertain. This CDR3 is built from 16 residues. The J segment lost 4 bases and the V segment lost 0 bases, leaving 5 bases of the junction unmatched. CDR3 loop: CACWIRHPNTGWFKIF. DNA for the CDR3: TGTGCCTGCTGGATTAGGCACCCAAACACTGGTTGGTTCAAGATATTT.

This clone was seen a few times. The rearrangement joins TRGV10 to TRGJ1 or TRGJ2. TCRdb gives no J gene; it was assigned here by matching the DNA to germline. TRGV10 is identified as an open reading frame with a role that is uncertain. The CDR3 extends over 12 amino acids. Trimming at V came to 8 bases and at J to 8 bases, leaving 10 bases not matched to a gene. The CDR3 sequence: CAAWDYMHKKLF. The CDR3 DNA is TGTGCTGCGTGGGATTATATGCATAAGAAACTCTTT.

By its share, this clone is medium-sized. The chain carries TRGV4 and TRGJP2. Here the J gene was assigned by germline matching of the DNA, as TCRdb has none. With 1 base clipped from V and 0 bases from J, the junction kept 2 bases outside the gene matches. The CDR3 extends over 15 amino acids. The germline CDR1 and CDR2 sequences are EGSTGY and YDSYTSSV. This chain's CDR3 is CATWDGDSSDWIKTF. The CDR3 nucleotides read TGTGCCACCTGGGATGGTGATAGTAGTGATTGGATCAAGACGTTT.

The chain joins TRGV8 to TRGJ1 or TRGJ2. TCRdb lists no J gene, so it was determined here by aligning the DNA to germline. The V gene's germline CDR1 is VENAVY and CDR2 YDSYNSRV. The CDR3 totals 10 residues. Trimming took 2 bases from V and 11 from J; bases not matched to a gene: 3. DNA of the CDR3: TGTGCCACCTGGGATATTGAGAAACTCTTT. Residues: CATWDIEKLF.

This clone is categorized as hyperexpanded (1% or more). The genes are TRGV2 and TRGJP2. TCRdb records no J gene; here it was assigned by comparing the DNA to germline. V lost 6 bases and J lost 2; bases outside the gene matches: 6. The germline gives CDR1 EGSNGY, CDR2 YDSYNSKV. This CDR3 has 14 amino acids. DNA of the CDR3: TGTGCCACCTGGCGCGAGAGTAGTGATTGGATCAAGACGTTT. This translates into CATWRESSDWIKTF.

This clone was seen only a few times. A read error may account for a junction end that differs from germline. The genes are TRGV4 and TRGJ1 or TRGJ2. Assignment of the J gene here rests on matching the DNA to germline, because TCRdb gives none. Germline CDR1 reads EGSTGY; CDR2 reads YDSYTSSV. This CDR3 contains 13 residues. The CDR3 coding sequence is TGTGCCACCTGGGCTGGGGATTATTATAAGAAACTCTTT. This codes for CATWAGDYYKKLF.

Remarks on this clone: Within the sample, other DNA sequences also encode this same CDR3. The chain couples TRGV2 to TRGJ1 or TRGJ2. No J gene is reported in TCRdb; it was inferred here by comparing the DNA with germline. This CDR3 spans 13 amino acids. V was clipped by 0 bases and J by 3 bases; unmatched bases: 2. The germline CDR1 and CDR2 sequences are EGSNGY and YDSYNSKV. In DNA, the CDR3 is TGTGCCACCTGGGACGGGCCTTATTATAAGAAACTCTTT. The encoded protein is CATWDGPYYKKLF.

The rearrangement joins TRGV8 to TRGJ1 or TRGJ2. Here the J gene was assigned by germline matching of the DNA, as TCRdb has none. The J segment lost 0 bases and the V segment lost 3 bases, leaving 5 bases of the junction unmatched. From germline, CDR1 is VENAVY and CDR2 YDSYNSRV. This CDR3 contains 14 residues. The CDR3 loop is CATWDRPNYYKKLF. For the CDR3, the DNA is TGTGCCACCTGGGATCGGCCGAATTATTATAAGAAACTCTTT.

About this clone itself: A much larger clone differs by one base, so this may be a read error. The rearrangement links TRGV9 to TRGJP. The J gene, missing from TCRdb, was assigned here through DNA to germline matching. The CDR3 runs 23 residues. The germline gives CDR1 GITISATS, CDR2 ISYDGTV (reference sequence). Trimming removed 0 bases from V and 4 bases from J; junction bases left unmatched: 21. DNA of the CDR3: TGTGCCTTGTGGGAGGTGTACACCACACGCCGAGGGAGACAAGAGTTGGGCAAAAAAATCAAGGTATTT. Its protein is CALWEVYTTRRGRQELGKKIKVF.

Only a few counts were recorded for this clone. A mismatch at residue 6 separates the TCRdb protein from the translated DNA, so the protein presented here was translated from the DNA. The gene calls are TRGV10 and TRGJ1 or TRGJ2. TCRdb lists no J gene, so it was determined here by aligning the DNA to germline. TRGV10 is labeled an ORF, and its function is uncertain. V trimming: 8 bases; J trimming: 0 bases; junction bases outside the gene matches: 5. The length of the CDR3 is 13 residues. CDR3 protein: CAAWDSNYYKKLF. Here the CDR3 DNA reads TGTGCTGCGTGGGATTCGAATTATTATAAGAAACTCTTT.

This clone was found a few times. V and J are TRGV10 and TRGJ1 or TRGJ2. TCRdb carries no J gene annotation; the J gene was assigned here by matching the DNA with germline. TRGV10 is annotated as an ORF whose role is uncertain. V lost 8 bases, J lost 12 bases, and 11 bases stayed unmatched. This CDR3 has 11 amino acids. Here the CDR3 DNA reads TGTGCTGCGTGGAACAAGCGGGGGAAACTCTTT. Its protein is CAAWNKRGKLF.

In this sample, this clone turned up a few times. This chain links TRGV9 with TRGJ1 or TRGJ2. The J gene was not available in TCRdb and was assigned here by matching the DNA to germline segments. V lost 0 bases and J lost 4; bases outside the gene matches: 6. This CDR3 is built from 14 residues. Germline CDR1 GITISATS, CDR2 ISYDGTV (reference sequence). In nucleotides, the CDR3 is TGTGCCTTGTGGGAGGTGCTAGCATATTATAAGAAACTCTTT. Translation: CALWEVLAYYKKLF.

This clone occurred a few times. This rearrangement joins TRGV3 to TRGJP. The J gene, absent from TCRdb, was called here by matching the DNA to germline. There are 17 residues in the CDR3. The germline CDR1 and CDR2 sequences are VTNTFY and YDVSTARD (reference sequence). With V trimmed by 0 bases and J by 6 bases, 5 bases remained unmatched. This CDR3 is CATWDRQGELGKKIKVF. CDR3 in DNA: TGTGCCACCTGGGACAGGCAGGGAGAGTTGGGCAAAAAAATCAAGGTATTT.

This clone qualifies as hyperexpanded (1% or more). The same CDR3 can be traced to other DNA sequences in this sample. The gene calls are TRGV10 and TRGJ1 or TRGJ2. As TCRdb names no J gene, one was assigned here on the basis of a DNA match to germline. TRGV10 is annotated as an ORF whose role is uncertain. V shed 8 bases, J shed 8 bases, and the junction held 10 bases outside the gene matches. The CDR3 totals 12 residues. CDR3 amino acids: CAAWAKSDKKLF. The CDR3 DNA sequence: TGTGCTGCGTGGGCTAAGTCGGATAAGAAACTCTTT.

About this clone: This specimen includes other DNA sequences encoding the same CDR3. The genes are TRGV8 and TRGJ1 or TRGJ2. Matching the DNA to germline supplied the J gene, which TCRdb does not give. Germline values: CDR1 VENAVY, CDR2 YDSYNSRV. V shed 4 bases, J shed 1 base, and the junction held 4 bases outside the gene matches. The CDR3 spans 13 residues. CDR3 in DNA: TGTGCCACCTGGGACCCTAATTATTATAAGAAACTCTTT. It encodes CATWDPNYYKKLF.

This chain joins TRGV4 and TRGJ1 or TRGJ2. TCRdb offers no J gene call, so here the DNA was matched to germline to obtain one. V was pared by 0 bases and J by 0 bases, with 8 bases of the junction left unmatched. CDR1 EGSTGY and CDR2 YDSYTSSV come from the germline V gene. This CDR3 contains 16 residues. CDR3 amino acids: CATWDGLNTNYYKKLF. The CDR3 nucleotides read TGTGCCACCTGGGATGGGCTTAATACGAATTATTATAAGAAACTCTTT.